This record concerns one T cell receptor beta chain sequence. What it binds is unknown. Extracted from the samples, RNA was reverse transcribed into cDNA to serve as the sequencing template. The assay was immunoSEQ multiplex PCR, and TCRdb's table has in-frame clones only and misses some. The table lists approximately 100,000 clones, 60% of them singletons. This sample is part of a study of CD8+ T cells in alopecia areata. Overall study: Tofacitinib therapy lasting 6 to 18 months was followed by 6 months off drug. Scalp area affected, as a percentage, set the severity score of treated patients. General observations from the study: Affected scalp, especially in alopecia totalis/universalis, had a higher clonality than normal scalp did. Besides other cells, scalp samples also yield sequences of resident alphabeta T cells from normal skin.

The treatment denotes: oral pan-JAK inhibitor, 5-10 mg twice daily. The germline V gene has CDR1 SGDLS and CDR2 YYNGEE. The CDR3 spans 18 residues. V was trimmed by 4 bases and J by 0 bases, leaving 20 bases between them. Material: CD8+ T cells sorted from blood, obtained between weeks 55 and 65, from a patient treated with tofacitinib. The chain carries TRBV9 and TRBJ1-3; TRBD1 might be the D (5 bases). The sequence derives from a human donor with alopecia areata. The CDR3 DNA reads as TGTGCCAGCAGCACCTCCCCCTCGACAGTCGACTCTGGAAACACCATATATTTT. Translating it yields CASSTSPSTVDSGNTIYF.